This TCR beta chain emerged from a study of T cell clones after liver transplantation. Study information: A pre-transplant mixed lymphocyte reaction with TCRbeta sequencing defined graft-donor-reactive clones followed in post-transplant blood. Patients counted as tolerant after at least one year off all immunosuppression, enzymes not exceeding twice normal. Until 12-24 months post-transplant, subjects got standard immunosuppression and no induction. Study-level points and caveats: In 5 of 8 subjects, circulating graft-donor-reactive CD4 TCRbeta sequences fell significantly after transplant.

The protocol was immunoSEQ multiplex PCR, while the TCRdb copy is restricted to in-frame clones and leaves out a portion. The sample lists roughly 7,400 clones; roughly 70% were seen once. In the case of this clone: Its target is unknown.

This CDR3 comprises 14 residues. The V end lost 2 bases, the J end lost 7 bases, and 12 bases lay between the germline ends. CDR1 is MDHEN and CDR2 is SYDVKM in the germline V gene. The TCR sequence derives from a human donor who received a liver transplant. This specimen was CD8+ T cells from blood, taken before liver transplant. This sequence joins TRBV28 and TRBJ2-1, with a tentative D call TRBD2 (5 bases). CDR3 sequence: CASSLSPRRNEQFF. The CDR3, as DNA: TGTGCCAGCAGTTTAAGCCCTCGGAGGAATGAGCAGTTCTTC. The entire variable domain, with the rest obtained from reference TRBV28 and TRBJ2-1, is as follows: DVKVTQSSRYLVKRTGEKVFLECVQDMDHENMFWYRQDPGLGLRLIYFSYDVKMKEKGDIPEGYSVSREKKERFSLILESASTNQTSMYLCASSLSPRRNEQFFGPGTRLTVL.